The clone carrying this T cell receptor beta chain has only a few counts. Preparation of the TCRbeta library involved a method that used unique molecular identifiers. MiXCR, applied by TCRdb to the PCR reads, yields one record per CDR3 protein. The data hold about 580,000 distinct CDR3 sequences, with more than 20% observed a single time. These data originate in a study of T-cell reconstitution after alpha-beta-depleted transplantation in children. CDR3 length: 15 amino acids. Looked up from germline, CDR1 is DFQATT and CDR2 is SNEGSKA (reference sequence). V dropped 3 bases and J dropped 1 base, with 14 bases sitting between them.

The specimen comprised PBMCs, sampled before TCRalphabeta/CD19-depleted stem cell transplant. The TCR comes from a boy less than two years old with Wiskott-Aldrich syndrome, due to receive a stem cell transplant. The V and J genes are TRBV20-1 and TRBJ2-3, with D tentatively TRBD1 or TRBD2 (6 bases each). Here the CDR3 DNA reads TGCAGTGCTAGGGGGCAGGGGACTGGCACAGATACGCAGTATTTT. Protein product: CSARGQGTGTDTQYF.